Listed below are T cell receptor beta chains from one sample, sequenced in a study of T cells in Graves' hyperthyroidism and ophthalmopathy. TCRdb itself ran the multiplex PCR reads through MiXCR, one entry per CDR3 protein. The table shows approximately 700,000 distinct CDR3 sequences, with less than 20% occurring only once. Sequencing was done on a sample of blood. These receptors all come from a man between 18 and 29 years old with Graves' hyperthyroidism. The CDR3 runs from the conserved cysteine through the conserved F or W. A D gene is named only where the DNA matches it firmly. Some rows have no size entry. The others give once, few or many, or a class for an expanded clone.

V gene: TRBV29-1
D gene: -
J gene: TRBJ2-2
clone size: few
CDR3 DNA: TGCAGCACTGTACTAGTCGCCACCGGGGAGCTGTTTTTT
CDR3 protein: CSTVLVATGELFF

V gene: TRBV7-9
D gene: -
J gene: TRBJ2-5
clone size: -
CDR3 DNA: TGTGCCAGCAGTTACATACCGGGACTCCACCAAGAGACCCAGTACTTC
CDR3 protein: CASSYIPGLHQETQYF

V gene: TRBV6-6
D gene: -
J gene: TRBJ1-1
clone size: many
CDR3 DNA: TGTGCCAGCAGTTACAGGAGATTGAACACTGAAGCTTTCTTT
CDR3 protein: CASSYRRLNTEAFF

V gene: TRBV6-1
D gene: TRBD1
J gene: TRBJ1-6
clone size: -
CDR3 DNA: TGTGCCAGCAGTTCCCTCAAACAGGGGCAACCCCTCCACTTT
CDR3 protein: CASSSLKQGQPLHF

V gene: TRBV7-6
D gene: -
J gene: TRBJ2-7
clone size: many
CDR3 DNA: TGTGCCAGCAGCCCCCCGGGGAGGACCGCGCAGTACTTC
CDR3 protein: CASSPPGRTAQYF

V gene: TRBV10-3
D gene: -
J gene: TRBJ2-7
clone size: -
CDR3 DNA: TGTGCCATCAGGGTCGGCTCCGGGTGGTTGCAGTACTTC
CDR3 protein: CAIRVGSGWLQYF

V gene: TRBV24-1
D gene: TRBD1
J gene: TRBJ2-1
clone size: -
CDR3 DNA: TGTGCCACCAGTGATTTGGGGACAGGGGTATTTAATGAGCAGTTCTTC
CDR3 protein: CATSDLGTGVFNEQFF

V gene: TRBV20-1
D gene: -
J gene: TRBJ2-1
clone size: -
CDR3 DNA: TGCAGTGCTATCGACCCTCTCTCCTACAATGAGCAGTTCTTC
CDR3 protein: CSAIDPLSYNEQFF

V gene: TRBV29-1
D gene: TRBD1
J gene: TRBJ1-2
clone size: few
CDR3 DNA: TGCAGCGTTGAAGATACAGGGGGTACCTATGGCTACACCTTC
CDR3 protein: CSVEDTGGTYGYTF

V gene: TRBV9
D gene: -
J gene: TRBJ2-1
clone size: once
CDR3 DNA: TGTGCCAGCAGCTGGACAACCCACTCCTACAATGAGCAGTTCTTC
CDR3 protein: CASSWTTHSYNEQFF

V gene: TRBV7-9
D gene: TRBD1
J gene: TRBJ2-7
clone size: few
CDR3 DNA: TGTGCCAGCAGCTCCCATTCGGGACAGGGGTCCTACGAGCAGTACTTC
CDR3 protein: CASSSHSGQGSYEQYF

V gene: TRBV5-1
D gene: -
J gene: TRBJ1-2
clone size: -
CDR3 DNA: TGCGCCAGCAGCTTGGAGGCAAATTTGAACTATGGCTACACCTTC
CDR3 protein: CASSLEANLNYGYTF

V gene: TRBV12-3/TRBV12-4
D gene: -
J gene: TRBJ1-1
clone size: -
CDR3 DNA: TGTGCCAGCAGTTTAGTCGGGGGCAGGTCTGAAGCTTTCTTT
CDR3 protein: CASSLVGGRSEAFF

V gene: TRBV18
D gene: TRBD1
J gene: TRBJ1-1
clone size: many
CDR3 DNA: TGTGCCAGCGGACAGGGGATGAACACTGAAGCTTTCTTT
CDR3 protein: CASGQGMNTEAFF

V gene: TRBV19
D gene: -
J gene: TRBJ1-2
clone size: few
CDR3 DNA: TGTGCCAGTAGTACAGACGGCTATGGCTACACCTTC
CDR3 protein: CASSTDGYGYTF

V gene: TRBV29-1
D gene: TRBD1
J gene: TRBJ1-5
clone size: -
CDR3 DNA: TGCAGCGCTCGGACAGGGGAAGCCCCCAATCAGCCCCAGCATTTT
CDR3 protein: CSARTGEAPNQPQHF

V gene: TRBV2
D gene: TRBD2
J gene: TRBJ2-1
clone size: many
CDR3 DNA: TGTGCCAGCAGTGATCCAGCGGGAGCCCCGCCTGAGCAGTTCTTC
CDR3 protein: CASSDPAGAPPEQFF

V gene: TRBV4-2
D gene: TRBD1
J gene: TRBJ2-7
clone size: -
CDR3 DNA: TGTGCCAGCAGCCAAGAGGCTTTTGGACAGGGGGCCTACGAGCAGTACTTC
CDR3 protein: CASSQEAFGQGAYEQYF

V gene: TRBV20-1
D gene: -
J gene: TRBJ2-3
clone size: few
CDR3 DNA: TGCAGTGCTAGAAAGGGGGAAGGGACAGATACGCAGTATTTT
CDR3 protein: CSARKGEGTDTQYF

V gene: TRBV20-1
D gene: -
J gene: TRBJ1-5
clone size: -
CDR3 DNA: TGCAGTGCTAGAGGATACAGGCAGCAGCCCCAGCATTTT
CDR3 protein: CSARGYRQQPQHF

V gene: TRBV18
D gene: -
J gene: TRBJ2-1
clone size: few
CDR3 DNA: TGTGCCAGCTCACCAACCGGGAATAACAATGAGCAGTTCTTC
CDR3 protein: CASSPTGNNNEQFF

V gene: TRBV29-1
D gene: TRBD1
J gene: TRBJ1-5
clone size: few
CDR3 DNA: TGCAGCGTTGGGACAGGATCAAATCAGCCCCAGCATTTT
CDR3 protein: CSVGTGSNQPQHF

V gene: TRBV4-2
D gene: -
J gene: TRBJ2-2
clone size: -
CDR3 DNA: TGTGCCAGCAGCGGACGGAGAACTAGCAGGGCGAACACCGGGGAGCTGTTTTTT
CDR3 protein: CASSGRRTSRANTGELFF

V gene: TRBV30
D gene: TRBD2
J gene: TRBJ2-1
clone size: few
CDR3 DNA: TGTGCCTGGAGCCGAGCGGGAGGGCCGTTTGAGCAGTTCTTC
CDR3 protein: CAWSRAGGPFEQFF

V gene: TRBV4-1
D gene: -
J gene: TRBJ1-1
clone size: -
CDR3 DNA: TGCGCCAGCAGCCAAGACCCCTTAGGGGGCACTGAAGCTTTCTTT
CDR3 protein: CASSQDPLGGTEAFF

V gene: TRBV12-5
D gene: -
J gene: TRBJ2-7
clone size: -
CDR3 DNA: TGTGCTAGTGGTTTGGGGTTTTTGAGGGAGCAGTACTTC
CDR3 protein: CASGLGFLREQYF

V gene: TRBV10-3
D gene: -
J gene: TRBJ1-1
clone size: -
CDR3 DNA: TGTGCCATCAGTGAGTCGAATTTAGGTAACACTGAAGCTTTCTTT
CDR3 protein: CAISESNLGNTEAFF

V gene: TRBV28
D gene: TRBD2
J gene: TRBJ2-3
clone size: few
CDR3 DNA: TGTGCCAGCCGGGGGGGATTTTTAGGGGATACGCAGTATTTT
CDR3 protein: CASRGGFLGDTQYF

V gene: TRBV5-1
D gene: -
J gene: TRBJ2-1
clone size: many
CDR3 DNA: TGCGCCAGCAGCCAGAGCGATCCCTACTACAATGAGCAGTTCTTC
CDR3 protein: CASSQSDPYYNEQFF

V gene: TRBV7-6
D gene: TRBD2
J gene: TRBJ2-1
clone size: few
CDR3 DNA: TGTGCCAGCAGCTCTACCTCTAGCGGGAGGGCCGCAAATGAGCAGTTCTTC
CDR3 protein: CASSSTSSGRAANEQFF

V gene: TRBV12-5
D gene: TRBD2
J gene: TRBJ2-5
clone size: -
CDR3 DNA: TGTGCTAGTGGTTTCGGGGGGGGGGAGACCCAGTACTTC
CDR3 protein: CASGFGGGETQYF

V gene: TRBV20-1
D gene: -
J gene: TRBJ1-1
clone size: -
CDR3 DNA: TGCAGTGCTAGTCGGCGGCACACTGAAGCTTTCTTT
CDR3 protein: CSASRRHTEAFF

V gene: TRBV27
D gene: -
J gene: TRBJ2-2
clone size: -
CDR3 DNA: TGTGCCAGCAGTTTTAGGCAGGGGGGCGCCGGGGAGCTGTTTTTT
CDR3 protein: CASSFRQGGAGELFF

V gene: TRBV11-2
D gene: -
J gene: TRBJ2-1
clone size: many
CDR3 DNA: TGTGCCAGCAGCTTAGTTTACGGCCGCAATGAGCAGTTCTTC
CDR3 protein: CASSLVYGRNEQFF

V gene: TRBV19
D gene: TRBD1
J gene: TRBJ2-1
clone size: few
CDR3 DNA: TGTGCCAGTAGTTCGGGACAGTCCTGGGGTTCCTACAATGAGCAGTTCTTC
CDR3 protein: CASSSGQSWGSYNEQFF

V gene: TRBV10-3
D gene: -
J gene: TRBJ2-3
clone size: few
CDR3 DNA: TGTGCCATCAGTGAGTCGTATACGCAGTATTTT
CDR3 protein: CAISESYTQYF

V gene: TRBV4-3
D gene: TRBD1
J gene: TRBJ2-5
clone size: few
CDR3 DNA: TGCGCCAGCAGCCAAGACGACCGACAGGGCCACGAGACCCAGTACTTC
CDR3 protein: CASSQDDRQGHETQYF

V gene: TRBV5-1
D gene: TRBD2
J gene: TRBJ2-3
clone size: few
CDR3 DNA: TGCGCCAGCAAACTAGCGGGAGCTGAAGATACGCAGTATTTT
CDR3 protein: CASKLAGAEDTQYF

V gene: TRBV28
D gene: -
J gene: TRBJ1-5
clone size: few
CDR3 DNA: TGTGCCAGCAGGTATCAAGGTGATAGCAATCAGCCCCAGCATTTT
CDR3 protein: CASRYQGDSNQPQHF

V gene: TRBV20-1
D gene: TRBD2
J gene: TRBJ2-4
clone size: many
CDR3 DNA: TGCAGTGCCACTGTAGCGGGACCCAAAAACATTCAGTACTTC
CDR3 protein: CSATVAGPKNIQYF

V gene: TRBV6-2/TRBV6-3
D gene: -
J gene: TRBJ2-4
clone size: -
CDR3 DNA: TGTGCCAGCAGTTACGGGGGTCCGAACATTCAGTACTTC
CDR3 protein: CASSYGGPNIQYF

V gene: TRBV28
D gene: TRBD1
J gene: TRBJ2-2
clone size: -
CDR3 DNA: TGTGCCAGCAGCTTAGATACCGGGACAGGGAGTAGTTTCACCGGGGAGCTGTTTTTT
CDR3 protein: CASSLDTGTGSSFTGELFF

V gene: TRBV5-1
D gene: TRBD1
J gene: TRBJ1-2
clone size: few
CDR3 DNA: TGCGCCAGCAGCTACAAGGACAGGAGTAACTATGGCTACACCTTC
CDR3 protein: CASSYKDRSNYGYTF

V gene: TRBV7-8
D gene: -
J gene: TRBJ2-7
clone size: many
CDR3 DNA: TGTGCCAGCGCGCGGCGTGGCGGTCCTATTCGGGAGCAGTACTTC
CDR3 protein: CASARRGGPIREQYF